A selection of T cell receptor beta chains follows, all from one sample in a study of blood T cells in healthy people across ages. TCRdb recomputed calls from the 5' RACE reads with MiXCR, one row per CDR3 protein. The data contain 1,800,000 or so distinct CDR3 sequences, around 40% of them singletons. The specimen sequenced was blood. The source of these receptors is a human donor in good health. The CDR3 runs from the conserved cysteine through the conserved F or W. A D gene is named only where the DNA matches it firmly. Clone size appears in some rows only: once, few, many, or a class for an expanded clone.

J,size,V,D,DNA,CDR3
TRBJ2-1,once,TRBV29-1,.,TGCAGCGTTGTTGTTCCGAATGAGCAGTTCTTC,CSVVVPNEQFF
TRBJ2-3,.,TRBV11-2,.,TGTGCCAGCAGCTCAACGCAGGCAGGGGGCACAGATACGCAGTATTTT,CASSSTQAGGTDTQYF
TRBJ1-5,.,TRBV6-2/TRBV6-3,.,TGTGCCAGCAGTTATTCTTTGGGTATCGGCAATCAGCCCCAGCATTTT,CASSYSLGIGNQPQHF
TRBJ2-3,.,TRBV9,.,TGTGCCAGCAGCGTAGATGGTAGCAGGGATACGCAGTATTTT,CASSVDGSRDTQYF
TRBJ1-1,few,TRBV5-1,.,TGCGCCAGCAGACCTGTCGGGTACACTGAAGCTTTCTTT,CASRPVGYTEAFF
TRBJ2-1,.,TRBV27,.,TGTGCCAGCAGTTTAACAGAGTCTAATGAGCAGTTCTTC,CASSLTESNEQFF
TRBJ2-5,.,TRBV3-1,.,TGTGCCAGCAGCTCTCCATACGAGACCCAGTACTTC,CASSSPYETQYF
TRBJ1-1,few,TRBV4-3,TRBD1,TGCGCCAGCAGCCGAATGAGGACAGGTTCCTCTGAAGCTTTCTTT,CASSRMRTGSSEAFF
TRBJ1-4,.,TRBV20-1,.,TGCAGTGCTAGACGTGGGTGGGAGACTGCAAAACTGTTTTTT,CSARRGWETAKLFF
TRBJ1-1,few,TRBV7-3,.,TGTGCCAGCAGCCCCGAGATGAACACTGAAGCTTTCTTT,CASSPEMNTEAFF
TRBJ2-1,.,TRBV7-9,.,TGTGCCAACAGTCAGCAGTTCTTC,CANSQQFF
TRBJ1-1,.,TRBV7-9,.,TGTGCCAGCAGCTTTATCGGGGACACTGAAGCTTTCTTT,CASSFIGDTEAFF
TRBJ2-1,.,TRBV24-1,TRBD2,TGTGCCACCAGTGATTTAACTAGCGGACTATACAATGAGCAGTTCTTC,CATSDLTSGLYNEQFF
TRBJ2-3,few,TRBV4-1,.,TGCGCCAGCAGCCAAGATGGACTACTCACAGATACGCAGTATTTT,CASSQDGLLTDTQYF
TRBJ1-1,.,TRBV6-5,.,TGTGCCAGCAGTTCGACGGCGTGGATGAACACTGAAGCTTTCTTT,CASSSTAWMNTEAFF
TRBJ2-2,.,TRBV24-1,.,TGTGCCACCAGTGATGGCTCTCTAGGACAGCCGAACACCGGGGAGCTGTTTTTT,CATSDGSLGQPNTGELFF
TRBJ2-7,few,TRBV28,.,TGTGCCATCAGACAGGAAAACCACGAGCAGTACTTC,CAIRQENHEQYF
TRBJ2-7,.,TRBV28,TRBD1,TGTGCCAGCAGAAACAGGGGCGAGGGCGACGAGCAGTACTTC,CASRNRGEGDEQYF
TRBJ1-2,.,TRBV6-5,.,TGTGCCAGCAGTTACTCGTTCGAGACAGTTTATGGCTACACCTTC,CASSYSFETVYGYTF
TRBJ1-2,.,TRBV27,.,TGTGCCAGCAGTCCTTACCTGTACTATGGCTACACCTTC,CASSPYLYYGYTF
TRBJ2-4,many,TRBV6-2/TRBV6-3,.,TGTGCCAGCAGTTACCGCTGGTTACTAGCCAAAAACATTCAGTACTTC,CASSYRWLLAKNIQYF
TRBJ2-7,.,TRBV15,TRBD2,TGTGCCACCAGCAGAGTGCGACTAGCGGGGGCCTTATACGAGCAGTACTTC,CATSRVRLAGALYEQYF
TRBJ2-3,few,TRBV5-5,.,TGTGCCAGCAGCTTGTCTAGTGGTTCGTTACTAGATACGCAGTATTTT,CASSLSSGSLLDTQYF
TRBJ2-1,.,TRBV28,TRBD1,TGTGCCAGCATCCGGGACAGGGGGACTTATGAGCAGTTCTTC,CASIRDRGTYEQFF
TRBJ1-6,.,TRBV9,TRBD1,TGTGCCAGCAGCGTAGAAGGGACAGGGTGGTCACCCCTCCACTTT,CASSVEGTGWSPLHF
TRBJ2-1,few,TRBV5-1,.,TGCGCCAGCAGCTTGGAGGCCCAGGGGAGGGTCGAGCAGTTCTTC,CASSLEAQGRVEQFF
TRBJ1-2,few,TRBV25-1,.,TGTGCCAGCAGGAGGGAGGGATACTATGGCTACACCTTC,CASRREGYYGYTF
TRBJ2-4,many,TRBV6-5,TRBD1,TGTGCCAGCAGTTACTCTGGACAGGGAGACATTCAGTACTTC,CASSYSGQGDIQYF
TRBJ2-7,.,TRBV6-6,.,TGTGCCATGACAAATATGCCCTACGAGCAGTACTTC,CAMTNMPYEQYF
TRBJ1-2,few,TRBV6-1,.,TGTGCCAGCAGTGAAGACGCAGGGGTCTCGGGGGGCTACACCTTC,CASSEDAGVSGGYTF
TRBJ2-1,few,TRBV12-3/TRBV12-4,TRBD2,TGTGCCAGCAGTTTTTACGGCGGGGGGCTTGACAATGAGCAGTTCTTC,CASSFYGGGLDNEQFF